The entry below gives a single T cell receptor beta chain sequence along with its context. Terminally differentiated effector memory CD45RA+ cells were left out of the naive CD8 fraction, which was CD45RO-negative and positively selected for CCR7. This specimen comes from a study of shared clonotypes between healthy human individuals. The method was immunoSEQ multiplex PCR; TCRdb's version includes in-frame clones alone and lacks a portion of them. The sample consists of about 2,100,000 clones, roughly 91% of them appearing once. Trimming cost V 1 base and J 9 bases, with 10 bases left between them. Per germline, CDR1 SGHDN and CDR2 FVKESK. The length of the CDR3 is 13 residues.

The sequence came from a man aged 18 to 29 in good health. Some clones in this sample may be carry-over from other donors' samples. The J gene is TRBJ2-1, the V gene TRBV14; D unclear. Sequencing was carried out using naive CD8+ T cells from PBMCs. The CDR3 reads CASSQGTGPEQFF. The DNA of the CDR3 is TGTGCCAGCAGCCAAGGGACCGGGCCTGAGCAGTTCTTC.